These 2 T cell receptor beta chains share one sample of origin, sequenced in a study of low-dose radiotherapy and immunotherapy resistance in tumors. The time point: before trial treatment. With TRAV- and TRBV-specific primers, first-strand cDNA was made, covering the alpha and beta chains. The authors ran around 18 PCR cycles to amplify TCRs with a constant-region primer and V-primer adapter. MiXCR, run by TCRdb on the reads, gives a single entry per CDR3 protein. The sample lists around 99,000 distinct CDR3 sequences; under 10% were seen once. The material was PBMCs, obtained before treatment. These receptors were obtained from a male donor with prostate cancer.

This rearrangement joins TRBV9 to TRBJ1-1, with 8 positions matching TRBD1. Germline CDR1 SGDLS, CDR2 YYNGEE. This CDR3 is built from 17 residues. The V segment lost 0 bases and the J segment 3 bases; nucleotides outside the gene matches: 10. The CDR3 spells CASSVGDRGFAYTEAFF. Written as DNA, the CDR3 is TGTGCCAGCAGCGTAGGAGACAGGGGATTTGCATACACTGAAGCTTTCTTT.

This clonotype has at least ten counts. The V and J genes are TRBV5-8 and TRBJ2-1; weak D call: TRBD1 (6 bases). The CDR3 has 15 residues. CDR1 and CDR2 (germline): SGHTS, YDEGEE. V lost 4 bases to trimming and J lost 0 bases, with 11 bases between them. The CDR3 spells CASSVEGGSYNEQFF. The CDR3 DNA reads as TGTGCCAGCAGCGTTGAAGGGGGCTCCTACAATGAGCAGTTCTTC.